These 23 T cell receptor beta chains were all obtained from the same sample, sequenced in a study of T-cell reconstitution after alpha-beta-depleted transplantation in children. Unique molecular identifiers were used in preparing the TCRbeta library. From the PCR reads, TCRdb called clonotypes with MiXCR, one entry per CDR3 protein. This sample has 190,000 or so distinct CDR3 sequences, with approximately 14% found just once. Source: PBMCs from the stem cell graft donor, taken from the stem cell graft. The receptors derive from a human donor who donated a stem cell graft to a child with acute lymphoblastic leukemia.

This clonotype was found a few times. The CDR3 DNA reads TGTGCCAGCAGCTTAGTGTCTGGGCAGTCCTACGAGCAGTACTTC. Protein product: CASSLVSGQSYEQYF. The rearrangement joins TRBV11-2 to TRBJ2-7; D gene ambiguous. The CDR3 loop spans 15 amino acids. With 1 base removed from V and 1 base from J, the gap between germline ends came to 11 bases. Germline V gene sequence: CDR1 SGHAT, CDR2 FQNNGV.

This clonotype was seen repeatedly, ten times or more. The chain recombines TRBV5-1 with TRBJ2-2; D unclear. V lost 2 bases to trimming and J lost 3 bases, with 5 bases between them. The CDR3 consists of 13 residues. Per germline, CDR1 SGHRS and CDR2 YFSETQ. DNA for the CDR3: TGCGCCAGCAGCTTCCGGGACACCGGGGAGCTGTTTTTT. It specifies CASSFRDTGELFF.

This clonotype was counted a few times. The chain is built from TRBV29-1 and TRBJ2-5; D gene unclear. The germline CDR1 and CDR2 sequences are SQVTM and ANQGSEA. V lost 5 bases and J 5 bases, leaving 18 bases between the germline ends. This CDR3 spans 14 amino acids. The CDR3 protein is CSVILAPLRETQYF. The CDR3 DNA is TGCAGCGTTATACTGGCGCCGCTCCGGGAGACCCAGTACTTC. The full variable domain, its missing parts supplied by reference TRBV29-1 and TRBJ2-5, is SAVISQKPSRDICQRGTSLTIQCQVDSQVTMMFWYRQQPGQSLTLIATANQGSEATYESGFVIDKFPISRPNLTFSTLTVSNMSPEDSSIYLCSVILAPLRETQYFGPGTRLLVL.

This clonotype was counted ten times or more. This chain uses TRBV29-1 with TRBJ2-2, with a possible D match to TRBD1 (6 bases). This CDR3 has 14 amino acids. V was clipped by 4 bases and J by 2 bases, with 11 bases between them. Germline assignment: CDR1 SQVTM and CDR2 ANQGSEA. CDR3 DNA: TGCAGCGTTGTTATCAGGGGCAACACCGGGGAGCTGTTTTTT. Translated, it gives CSVVIRGNTGELFF.

This clonotype was seen repeatedly, ten times or more. The chain recombines TRBV27 with TRBJ2-7; 7 bases match TRBD2. V lost 6 bases, J lost 6 bases, and 5 bases stayed unmatched. Germline-derived CDR1 and CDR2 are MNHEY and SMNVEV (reference sequence). This CDR3 comprises 12 residues. This CDR3 is CASSLGGGEQYF. The CDR3 DNA reads TGTGCCAGCAGCTTGGGCGGGGGCGAGCAGTACTTC.

The table lists this clonotype with a few counts. V is TRBV5-1 and J is TRBJ1-4, with a tentative D call TRBD1 (5 bases). V was pared by 4 bases and J by 5 bases, with 15 bases between. The CDR3 is made up of 15 amino acids. CDR1 and CDR2 (germline): SGHRS, YFSETQ. This CDR3 is CASSRLGPTNEKLFF. The DNA of the CDR3 is TGCGCCAGCAGCCGCTTGGGGCCTACGAATGAAAAACTGTTTTTT.

This clonotype came up once. A much larger clone sits a single nucleotide away, making a read error possible. The chain recombines TRBV20-1 with TRBJ1-5, with TRBD1 identical over 8 bases. The germline CDR1 and CDR2 sequences are DFQATT and SNEGSKA (reference sequence). The length of the CDR3 is 13 residues. The CDR3 coding sequence is TGCATTGCTAGAGAGGACAGGGTTCAGCCCCAGCATTTT. Protein product: CIAREDRVQPQHF.

In this sample, this clonotype turned up a few times. The CDR3 DNA follows: TGTGCCTCATGCGGGCTTCAACTAGGGGAAAAACTGTTTTTT. Protein: CASCGLQLGEKLFF. V gene TRBV19 combines with J gene TRBJ1-4; D ambiguous. The germline V gene encodes CDR1 LNHDA and CDR2 SQIVND (reference sequence). The germline V and J ends were trimmed by 11 bases and 8 bases, with 21 bases remaining between them. CDR3 length: 14 amino acids.

This clonotype has a count of ten or more. V usage is TRBV6-6 and J usage is TRBJ2-3, with 7 bases fitting TRBD2. The CDR3 has 15 amino acids. The ends lost 5 bases at V and 0 bases at J; junction bases unmatched: 5. Germline V lookup: CDR1 MNHNY, CDR2 SVGAGI (reference sequence). CDR3 loop: CASSRLALSTDTQYF. The CDR3, as DNA: TGTGCCAGCAGTCGACTAGCCCTTAGCACAGATACGCAGTATTTT.

The V gene is TRBV11-3, the J gene TRBJ2-7; D perhaps matches TRBD1 (5 bases). CDR3 length equals 14 residues. The germline V gene encodes CDR1 SGHNT and CDR2 YENEEA. V lost 3 bases, J lost 1 base, and 10 bases lay in between. The CDR3 DNA reads TGTGCCAGCAGCTTGGCTCCAGGGTCCTACGAGCAGTACTTC. Protein: CASSLAPGSYEQYF.

This CDR3 reads CASSAFGASGYNEQFF. CDR3 DNA: TGTGCCAGCAGCGCGTTCGGGGCTAGCGGCTACAATGAGCAGTTCTTC. The V and J genes are TRBV7-2 and TRBJ2-1; 7 bases fit TRBD2. Germline V CDR1 and CDR2: SGHTA, FQGNSA. Losses at the gene ends were 5 bases for V and 3 bases for J; bases not matched to a gene: 10. CDR3 length equals 16 residues. Supplemented by reference TRBV7-2 and TRBJ2-1, the full variable domain reads GAGVSQSPSNKVTEKGKDVELRCDPISGHTALYWYRQSLGQGLEFLIYFQGNSAPDKSGLPSDRFSAERTGGSVSTLTIQRTQQEDSAVYLCASSAFGASGYNEQFFGPGTRLTVL.

Worth noting for this clonotype: A clone one base away is much larger, so this may be a read error. The J gene is TRBJ1-1, the V gene TRBV20-1; D possibly corresponds to TRBD1 (6 bases). The CDR3 is 14 residues long. Germline V gene sequence: CDR1 DFQATT, CDR2 SNEGSKA (reference sequence). The CDR3 protein is CSARVHGGDTDAFF. The CDR3, as DNA: TGCAGTGCTAGAGTACATGGGGGGGACACTGACGCTTTCTTT.

This chain links TRBV11-2 with TRBJ2-7; 9 bases fit TRBD2. The CDR3 extends over 16 amino acids. Per the germline V gene, CDR1 is SGHAT and CDR2 is FQNNGV. The junction had 9 bases not matched to a gene; V was cut back by 5 bases and J by 1 base. Written as DNA, the CDR3 is TGTGCCAGCAGCATGCTACTAGCGGGTTCTTCCTACGAGCAGTACTTC. Translated: CASSMLLAGSSYEQYF.

A note on this clonotype: A much larger clone differs from this one at a single base, so this may be a read error. Because the CDR3 is missing its conserved closing phenylalanine or tryptophan, this is likely a read error. The chain joins TRBV5-1 to TRBJ2-5; the match to TRBD2 covers 8 bases. Germline V gene sequence: CDR1 SGHRS, CDR2 YFSETQ. CDR3 length: 14 amino acids. With 4 bases clipped from V and 4 bases from J, the junction kept 6 bases outside the gene matches. CDR3 DNA sequence: TGCGCCAGCAGCCAACCCGGGACTAGAGAGACCCAGTACCTC. Protein: CASSQPGTRETQYL.

This clonotype has a count of ten or more. V and J are TRBV5-1 and TRBJ1-3, with TRBD1 identical over 7 bases. CDR3 length: 14 residues. The V gene end was trimmed by 4 bases and the J gene end by 4 bases; junction bases not matched to a gene: 5. CDR1 is SGHRS and CDR2 is YFSETQ in the germline V gene. For the CDR3, the DNA is TGCGCCAGCAGCAAGGGGACAGCCGGAAACACCATATATTTT. It codes for CASSKGTAGNTIYF.

This clonotype was counted between two and nine times. The gene calls are TRBV20-1 and TRBJ2-1; no firm D call. The CDR3 spans 16 residues. Germline CDR1 is DFQATT and CDR2 is SNEGSKA (reference sequence). The V gene lost 5 bases and the J gene lost 6 bases, with 23 bases spanning the gap. CDR3 region: CSALLPGHGKPNEQFF. The CDR3 nucleotides read TGCAGTGCTCTACTCCCGGGCCATGGGAAACCCAATGAGCAGTTCTTC.

This clonotype appeared many times. The rearrangement uses TRBV20-1 and TRBJ2-2; 7 nucleotides match TRBD2. The CDR3 consists of 15 residues. CDR1 and CDR2 from the germline V gene are DFQATT and SNEGSKA (reference sequence). V was pared by 0 bases and J by 3 bases, with 4 bases of the junction left unmatched. This CDR3 is CSARESGAYTGELFF. The CDR3 DNA follows: TGCAGTGCTAGAGAGAGCGGGGCTTACACCGGGGAGCTGTTTTTT.

This clonotype was seen ten or more times. V usage is TRBV20-1 and J usage is TRBJ2-3, with TRBD1 matching over 7 bases. The J segment lost 6 bases and the V segment lost 1 base, leaving 10 bases of the junction unmatched. The CDR3 has 15 residues. Germline CDR1 and CDR2: DFQATT and SNEGSKA (reference sequence). CDR3 sequence reads: CSARVRQGYRDTQYF. The CDR3 nucleotides are TGCAGTGCTAGAGTGAGACAGGGTTATCGGGATACGCAGTATTTT.

This clonotype was counted between two and nine times. The V call is TRBV20-1, the J call TRBJ1-5, with 11 bases fitting TRBD1. The trim removed 6 bases at V and 6 bases at J, leaving 10 bases unmatched. The germline CDR1 and CDR2 sequences are DFQATT and SNEGSKA (reference sequence). The CDR3 extends over 15 amino acids. The CDR3 here is CSAAPGQGVFQPQHF. CDR3 DNA: TGCAGTGCAGCACCGGGACAGGGGGTTTTTCAGCCCCAGCATTTT.

This clonotype was picked up many times. V is TRBV12-3 or TRBV12-4 and J is TRBJ2-7; TRBD2 aligns across 11 bases. The CDR3 is 15 residues long. V lost 2 bases and J lost 1; bases outside the gene matches: 1. This chain's CDR3 is CASSLLAGGSYEQYF. In DNA, the CDR3 is TGTGCCAGCAGTTTACTAGCGGGGGGATCCTACGAGCAGTACTTC.

Regarding this clonotype: A read error is possible here, since a much larger clone lies one base away. J is TRBJ2-2 and V is TRBV4-1, with 8 bases lining up with TRBD2. CDR1 and CDR2 (germline): MGHRA, YSYEKL. Trimming took 4 bases from V and 7 from J; bases not matched to a gene: 14. The CDR3 contains 17 residues. CDR3 DNA sequence: TGCGCCAGCAGCCCCCGGGGTAGCGGGGTTTTGAGCGGGGAGCTGTTTTTT. Translated: CASSPRGSGVLSGELFF.

This clonotype has a count of ten or more. The J gene is TRBJ1-6, the V gene TRBV20-1; weak D call: TRBD1 (5 bases). Trimming shortened V by 6 bases and J by 7 bases, and 16 bases separated the two germline ends. The germline gives CDR1 DFQATT, CDR2 SNEGSKA (reference sequence). The CDR3 sequence is 14 residues long. Written as DNA, the CDR3 is TGCAGTGCCCCCCTCTGGGGGAGGAATTCACCCCTCCACTTT. This translates into CSAPLWGRNSPLHF.

This clonotype was picked up many times. This chain links TRBV29-1 with TRBJ2-1, with D perhaps matching TRBD2 (6 bases). The CDR3 contains 16 residues. Germline values: CDR1 SQVTM, CDR2 ANQGSEA. The V gene lost 6 bases and the J gene lost 0 bases, with 18 bases spanning the gap. This CDR3 reads CSVQRGGASSYNEQFF. The CDR3 coding sequence is TGCAGCGTCCAAAGAGGAGGGGCAAGCTCCTACAATGAGCAGTTCTTC.